This TCR beta chain was identified in a study of identical twins. Study-wide findings and caveats: Memory repertoires showed no such pattern, whereas abundant cord blood beta clonotypes carried fewer insertions.

MiXCR was run by TCRdb on the 5' RACE reads, yielding one entry per CDR3 protein. The data contain over 200,000 distinct CDR3 sequences, 6.5% of them singletons. About this clonotype: Its antigen is unknown.

J was trimmed by 0 bases and V by 5 bases; bases with no gene match: 3. The V gene's germline CDR1 is LGHDT and CDR2 YNNKEL (reference sequence). The CDR3 spans 15 residues. These data also formed part of another study, on T cells expressing NK-cell markers. That paper notes: Where a handful of donors were concerned, these clonotypes also led the CD3+CD56-NKG2C+ fraction. HCMV specificity of the expanded NKG2C+ T cell clones was not established.

The source material was CD8+ T cells sorted from blood. The gene calls are TRBV3-1 and TRBJ2-3, with TRBD2 matching over 9 bases. The receptor was derived from a woman in her late teens or twenties in good health. The CDR3 spells CASSGGTSSTDTQYF. The CDR3 nucleotides are TGTGCCAGCAGCGGAGGGACTAGCAGCACAGATACGCAGTATTTT.